This section outlines one TCR beta chain sequence together with its context. As yet, its antigen is unknown. The source of the sample is a study of cytomegalovirus exposure and HLA in healthy donors. Points from the study as a whole: The study found most TCR sequences rare, yet found some public TCRs in many donors. Cytomegalovirus association was listed for around 180 TCR beta chains.

The PCR was carried out with 60 Vbeta primers and 13 Jbeta primers. Assay: immunoSEQ multiplex PCR; the TCRdb copy retains only in-frame clones and omits some. The top ten hold 2% to 2.5% of the sample, which has tens of thousands of clones, approximately 84% seen once. The donors comprised healthy bone marrow donors. The germline V gene encodes CDR1 SNHLY and CDR2 FYNNEI. With 8 bases removed from V and 1 base from J, the gap between germline ends came to 11 bases. The CDR3 length is 13 residues. The TCR was taken from a man aged 18-30 years in good health and CMV-seronegative. Source material: PBMCs. The chain has TRBV2 and TRBJ1-1; the D gene is possibly TRBD1 (6 bases). The CDR3 reads CASAKGENTEAFF. The CDR3 DNA follows: TGTGCCAGCGCTAAGGGGGAGAACACTGAAGCTTTCTTT.